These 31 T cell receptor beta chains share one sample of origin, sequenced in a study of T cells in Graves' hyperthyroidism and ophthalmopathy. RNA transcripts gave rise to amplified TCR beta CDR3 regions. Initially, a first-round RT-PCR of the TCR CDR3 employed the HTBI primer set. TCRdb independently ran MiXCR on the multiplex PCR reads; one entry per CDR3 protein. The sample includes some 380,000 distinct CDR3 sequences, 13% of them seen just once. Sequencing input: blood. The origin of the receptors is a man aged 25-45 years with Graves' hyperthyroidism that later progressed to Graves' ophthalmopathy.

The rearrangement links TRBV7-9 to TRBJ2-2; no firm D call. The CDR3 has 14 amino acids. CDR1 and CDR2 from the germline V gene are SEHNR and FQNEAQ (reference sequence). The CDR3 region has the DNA TGTGCTCCCGCACCAGGCCCGAATCCCGGGGAGCTGTTTTTT. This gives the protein CAPAPGPNPGELFF.

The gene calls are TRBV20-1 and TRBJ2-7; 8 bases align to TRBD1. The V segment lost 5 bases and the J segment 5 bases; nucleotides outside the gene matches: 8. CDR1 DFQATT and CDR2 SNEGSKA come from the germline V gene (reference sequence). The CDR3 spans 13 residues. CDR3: CSAVWAGGDEQYF. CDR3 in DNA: TGCAGTGCTGTCTGGGCAGGGGGCGACGAGCAGTACTTC.

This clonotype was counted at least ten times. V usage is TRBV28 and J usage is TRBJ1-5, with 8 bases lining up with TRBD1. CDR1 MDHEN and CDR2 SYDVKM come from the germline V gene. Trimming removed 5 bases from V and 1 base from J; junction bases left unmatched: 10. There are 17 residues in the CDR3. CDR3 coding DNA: TGTGCCAGCAGTATCGCGGCAGGGGGCGCCAGCAATCAGCCCCAGCATTTT. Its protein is CASSIAAGGASNQPQHF.

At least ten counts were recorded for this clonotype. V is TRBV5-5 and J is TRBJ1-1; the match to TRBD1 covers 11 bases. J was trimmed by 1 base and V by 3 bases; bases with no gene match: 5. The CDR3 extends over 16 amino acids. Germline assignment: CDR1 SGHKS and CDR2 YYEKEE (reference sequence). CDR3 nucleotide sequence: TGTGCCAGCAGCTGGTGGGACAGGGGGGGGAACACTGAAGCTTTCTTT. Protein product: CASSWWDRGGNTEAFF.

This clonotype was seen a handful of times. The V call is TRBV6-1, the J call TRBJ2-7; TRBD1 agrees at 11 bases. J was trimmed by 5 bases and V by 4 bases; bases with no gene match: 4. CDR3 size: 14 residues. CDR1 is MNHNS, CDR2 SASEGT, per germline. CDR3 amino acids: CASSVRDRGNEQYF. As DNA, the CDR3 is TGTGCCAGCAGTGTCCGGGACAGGGGGAACGAGCAGTACTTC.

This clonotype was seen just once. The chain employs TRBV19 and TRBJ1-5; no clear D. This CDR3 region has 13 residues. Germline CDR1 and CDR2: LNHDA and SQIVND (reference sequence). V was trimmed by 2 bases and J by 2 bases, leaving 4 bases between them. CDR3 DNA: TGTGCCAGTAGTATACAACGCAATCAGCCCCAGCATTTT. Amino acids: CASSIQRNQPQHF.

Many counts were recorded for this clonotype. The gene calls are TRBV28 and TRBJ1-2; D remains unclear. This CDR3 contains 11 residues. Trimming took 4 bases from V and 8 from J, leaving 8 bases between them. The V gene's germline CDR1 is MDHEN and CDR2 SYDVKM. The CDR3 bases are TGTGCCAGCAGTTCCGCCAGGGGCTACACCTTC. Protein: CASSSARGYTF.

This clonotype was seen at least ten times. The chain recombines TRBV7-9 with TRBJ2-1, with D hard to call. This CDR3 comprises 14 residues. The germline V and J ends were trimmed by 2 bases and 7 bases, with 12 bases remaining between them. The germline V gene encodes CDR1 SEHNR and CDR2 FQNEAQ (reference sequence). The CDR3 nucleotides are TGTGCCAGCAGCTTATTGAACACTGGGAATGAGCAGTTCTTC. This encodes CASSLLNTGNEQFF.

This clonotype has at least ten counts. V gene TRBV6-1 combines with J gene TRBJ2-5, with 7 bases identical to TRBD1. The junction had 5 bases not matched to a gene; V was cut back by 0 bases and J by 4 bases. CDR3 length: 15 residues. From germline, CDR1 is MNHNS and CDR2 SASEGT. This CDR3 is CASSEATTGRETQYF. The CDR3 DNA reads TGTGCCAGCAGTGAAGCGACGACAGGGAGAGAGACCCAGTACTTC.

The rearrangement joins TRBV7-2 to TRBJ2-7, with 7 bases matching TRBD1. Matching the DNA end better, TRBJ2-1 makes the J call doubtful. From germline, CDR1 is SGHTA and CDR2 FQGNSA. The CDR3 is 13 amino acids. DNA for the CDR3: TGTGCCAGCAGCTTGGGACAGATCTACGAGCAGTTCTTC. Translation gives CASSLGQIYEQFF.

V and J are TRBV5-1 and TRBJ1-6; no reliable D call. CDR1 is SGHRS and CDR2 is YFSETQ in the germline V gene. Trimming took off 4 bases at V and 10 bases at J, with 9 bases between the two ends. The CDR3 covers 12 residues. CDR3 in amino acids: CASSPNGSPLHF. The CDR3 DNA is TGCGCCAGCAGCCCCAACGGCTCACCCCTCCACTTT.

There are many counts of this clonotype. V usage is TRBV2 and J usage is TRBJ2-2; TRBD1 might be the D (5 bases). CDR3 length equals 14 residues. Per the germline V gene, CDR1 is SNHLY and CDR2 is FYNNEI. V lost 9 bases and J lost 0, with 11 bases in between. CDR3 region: CASRTTTNTGELFF. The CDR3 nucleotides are TGTGCCAGTCGGACAACAACGAACACCGGGGAGCTGTTTTTT.

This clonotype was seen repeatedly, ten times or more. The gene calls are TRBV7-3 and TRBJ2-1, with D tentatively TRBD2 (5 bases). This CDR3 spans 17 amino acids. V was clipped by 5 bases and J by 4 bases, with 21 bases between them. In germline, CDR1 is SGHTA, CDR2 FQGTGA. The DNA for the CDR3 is TGTGCCAGCAGCGCCTTCTCCAGTGCCCCGGGGTACAATGAGCAGTTCTTC. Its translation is CASSAFSSAPGYNEQFF.

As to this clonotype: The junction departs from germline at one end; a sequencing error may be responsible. CDR3 nucleotides: TGTGCCAGCAGCTTAAGGTTCGGCAGGACGAACACTGAAACTTTCTTT. Amino acid sequence: CASSLRFGRTNTETFF. The chain uses TRBV7-8 and TRBJ1-1; no reliable D call. There are 16 residues in the CDR3. CDR1 is SGHVS, CDR2 FQNEAQ, per germline.

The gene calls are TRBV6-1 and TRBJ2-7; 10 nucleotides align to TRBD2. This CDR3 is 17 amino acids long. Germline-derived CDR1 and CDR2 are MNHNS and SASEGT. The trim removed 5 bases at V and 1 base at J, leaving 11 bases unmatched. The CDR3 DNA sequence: TGTGCCAGCAGTTCCGCCGCTAGCGGGGGCCTTTCCTACGAGCAGTACTTC. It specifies CASSSAASGGLSYEQYF.

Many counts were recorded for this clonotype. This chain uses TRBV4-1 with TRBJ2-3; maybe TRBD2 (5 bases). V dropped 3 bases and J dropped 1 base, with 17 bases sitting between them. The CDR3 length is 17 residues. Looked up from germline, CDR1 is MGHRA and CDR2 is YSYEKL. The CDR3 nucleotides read TGCGCCAGCAGCCATCCCCATCGAGGGTCCGGCACAGATACGCAGTATTTT. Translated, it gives CASSHPHRGSGTDTQYF.

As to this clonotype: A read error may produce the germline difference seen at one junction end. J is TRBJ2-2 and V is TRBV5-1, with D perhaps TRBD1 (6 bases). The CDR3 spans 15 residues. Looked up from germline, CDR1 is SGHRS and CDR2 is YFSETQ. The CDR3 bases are TGCGCCAACAGCTCCGGGACAACGAACACCGGGGAGCTGTTTTTT. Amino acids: CANSSGTTNTGELFF. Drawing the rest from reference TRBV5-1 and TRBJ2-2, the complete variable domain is KAGVTQTPRYLIKTRGQQVTLSCSPISGHRSVSWYQQTPGQGLQFLFEYFSETQRNKGNFPGRFSGRQFSNSRSEMNVSTLELGDSALYLCANSSGTTNTGELFFGEGSRLTVL.

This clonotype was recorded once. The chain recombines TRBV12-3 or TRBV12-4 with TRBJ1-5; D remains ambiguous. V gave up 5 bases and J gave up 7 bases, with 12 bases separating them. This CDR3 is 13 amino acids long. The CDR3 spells CASSKTERQPQHF. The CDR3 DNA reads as TGTGCCAGCAGTAAGACGGAGCGGCAGCCCCAGCATTTT.

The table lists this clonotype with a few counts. CDR3 sequence: CASRRTGANNEQFF. The CDR3 coding sequence is TGTGCCAGCAGGAGGACAGGGGCCAACAATGAGCAGTTCTTC. This sequence joins TRBV12-3 or TRBV12-4 and TRBJ2-1, with 9 bases matching TRBD1. V was clipped by 6 bases and J by 5 bases; unmatched bases: 5. The CDR3 runs to 14 residues.

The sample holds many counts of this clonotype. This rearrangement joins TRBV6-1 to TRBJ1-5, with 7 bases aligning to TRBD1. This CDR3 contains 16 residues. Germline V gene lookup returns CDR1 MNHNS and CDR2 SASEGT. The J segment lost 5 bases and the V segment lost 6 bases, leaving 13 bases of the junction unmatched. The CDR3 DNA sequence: TGTGCCAGCAGCCCCGGACAGGAAGAGATACATCAGCCCCAGCATTTT. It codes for CASSPGQEEIHQPQHF.

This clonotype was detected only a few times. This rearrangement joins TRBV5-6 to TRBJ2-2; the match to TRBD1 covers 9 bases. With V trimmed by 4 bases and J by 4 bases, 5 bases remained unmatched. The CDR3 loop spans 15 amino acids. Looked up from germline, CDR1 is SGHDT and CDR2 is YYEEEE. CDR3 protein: CASSIQGAGTGELFF. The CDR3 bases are TGTGCCAGCAGCATACAGGGGGCAGGCACCGGGGAGCTGTTTTTT.

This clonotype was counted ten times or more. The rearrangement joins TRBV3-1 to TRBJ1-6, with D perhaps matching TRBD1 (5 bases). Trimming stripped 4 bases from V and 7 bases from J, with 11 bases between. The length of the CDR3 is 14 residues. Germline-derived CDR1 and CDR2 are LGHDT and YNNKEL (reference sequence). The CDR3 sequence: CASSLSGINSPLHF. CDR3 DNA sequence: TGTGCCAGCAGCCTCTCAGGGATCAATTCACCCCTCCACTTT.

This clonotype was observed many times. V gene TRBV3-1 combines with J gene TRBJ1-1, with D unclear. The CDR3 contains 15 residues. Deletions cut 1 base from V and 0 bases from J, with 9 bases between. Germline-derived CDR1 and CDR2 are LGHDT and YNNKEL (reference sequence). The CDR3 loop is CASSQGGYVNTEAFF. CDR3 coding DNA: TGTGCCAGCAGCCAAGGCGGGTACGTGAACACTGAAGCTTTCTTT. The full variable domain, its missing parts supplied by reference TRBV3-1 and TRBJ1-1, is DTAVSQTPKYLVTQMGNDKSIKCEQNLGHDTMYWYKQDSKKFLKIMFSYNNKELIINETVPNRFSPKSPDKAHLNLHINSLELGDSAVYFCASSQGGYVNTEAFFGQGTRLTVV.

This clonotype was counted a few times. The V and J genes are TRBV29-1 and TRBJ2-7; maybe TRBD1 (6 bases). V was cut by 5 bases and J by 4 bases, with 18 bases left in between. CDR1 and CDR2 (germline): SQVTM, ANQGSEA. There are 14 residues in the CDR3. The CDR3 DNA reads TGCAGCGTTTCAACAGACAGGTCCTTATACGAGCAGTACTTC. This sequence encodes CSVSTDRSLYEQYF.

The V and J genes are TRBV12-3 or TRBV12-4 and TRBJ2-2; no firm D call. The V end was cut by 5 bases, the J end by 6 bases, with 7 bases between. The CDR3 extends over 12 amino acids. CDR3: CASSPLPGELFF. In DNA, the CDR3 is TGTGCCAGCAGTCCGCTTCCCGGGGAGCTGTTTTTT.

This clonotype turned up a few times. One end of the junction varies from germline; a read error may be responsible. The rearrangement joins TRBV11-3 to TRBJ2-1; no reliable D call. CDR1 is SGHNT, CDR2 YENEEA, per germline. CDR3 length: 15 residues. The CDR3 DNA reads TGTGCCAGCAGCCCGGGCCAAGGGTCCTGCAATGAGCAGTTCTTC. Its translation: CASSPGQGSCNEQFF. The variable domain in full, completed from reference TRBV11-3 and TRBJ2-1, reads EAGVVQSPRYKIIEKKQPVAFWCNPISGHNTLYWYLQNLGQGPELLIRYENEEAVDDSQLPKDRFSAERLKGVDSTLKIQPAELGDSAVYLCASSPGQGSCNEQFFGPGTRLTVL.

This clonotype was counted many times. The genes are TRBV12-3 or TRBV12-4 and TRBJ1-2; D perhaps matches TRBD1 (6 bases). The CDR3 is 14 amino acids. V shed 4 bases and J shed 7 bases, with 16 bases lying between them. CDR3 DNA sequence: TGTGCCAGCAGTTCCACGACAGGACGTTTTGGCTACACCTTC. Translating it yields CASSSTTGRFGYTF.

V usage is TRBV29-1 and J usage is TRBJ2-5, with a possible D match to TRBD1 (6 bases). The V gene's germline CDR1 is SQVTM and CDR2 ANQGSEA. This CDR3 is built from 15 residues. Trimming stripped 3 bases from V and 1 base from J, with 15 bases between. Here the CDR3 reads CSVEGKQGFQETQYF. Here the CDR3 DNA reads TGCAGCGTTGAGGGGAAGCAGGGGTTCCAAGAGACCCAGTACTTC.

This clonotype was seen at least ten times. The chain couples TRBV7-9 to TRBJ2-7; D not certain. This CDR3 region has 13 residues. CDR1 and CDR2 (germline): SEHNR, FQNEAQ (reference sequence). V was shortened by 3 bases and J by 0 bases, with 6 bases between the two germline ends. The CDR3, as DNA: TGTGCCAGCAGCTTGAACAGCTCCTACGAGCAGTACTTC. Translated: CASSLNSSYEQYF.

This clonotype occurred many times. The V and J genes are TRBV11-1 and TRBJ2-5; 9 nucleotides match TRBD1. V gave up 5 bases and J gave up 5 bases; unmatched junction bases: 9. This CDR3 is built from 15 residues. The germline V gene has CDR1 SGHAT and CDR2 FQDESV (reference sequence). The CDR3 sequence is CASSPGDRVYETQYF. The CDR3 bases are TGTGCCAGCAGCCCGGGGGACAGGGTTTACGAGACCCAGTACTTC.

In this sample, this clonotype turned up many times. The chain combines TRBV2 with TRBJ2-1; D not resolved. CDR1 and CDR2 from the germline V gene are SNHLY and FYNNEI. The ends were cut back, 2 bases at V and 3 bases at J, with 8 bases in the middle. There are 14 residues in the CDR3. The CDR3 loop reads CASSEFRSYNEQFF. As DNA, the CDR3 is TGTGCCAGCAGTGAATTCAGAAGCTACAATGAGCAGTTCTTC.